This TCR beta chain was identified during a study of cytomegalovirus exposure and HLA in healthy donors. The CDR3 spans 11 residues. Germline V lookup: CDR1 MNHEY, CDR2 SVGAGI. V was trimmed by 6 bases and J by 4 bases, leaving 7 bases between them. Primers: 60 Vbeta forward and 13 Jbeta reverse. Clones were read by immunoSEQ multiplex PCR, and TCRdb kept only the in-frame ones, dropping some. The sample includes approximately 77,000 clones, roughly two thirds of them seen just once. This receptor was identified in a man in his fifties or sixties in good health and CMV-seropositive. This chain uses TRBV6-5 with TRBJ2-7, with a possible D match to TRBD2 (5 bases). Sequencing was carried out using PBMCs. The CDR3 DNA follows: TGTGCCAGCAGAGAGGGTTACGAGCAGTACTTC. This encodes CASREGYEQYF.